This TCR beta chain was sequenced for a study of blood T cell repertoires in COVID-19. Study background: COVID-19 samples, acute and convalescent, were from the United States, Italy and Spain.

The germline V gene has CDR1 SEHNR and CDR2 FQNEAQ (reference sequence). V was shortened by 1 base and J by 6 bases, with 15 bases between the two germline ends. The CDR3 length is 15 residues. Original data processing: The authors estimated nucleated cell counts from reference gene primer amplification. Here immunoSEQ multiplex PCR was the method, and the copy in TCRdb shows in-frame clones only, minus some. The DNA gave D and trimming, while V, J and clone size come from that table. The data show around 220,000 clones, with around 80% seen just once and around 5% held by the top ten. In this sample, this clone turned up a few times.

Input material: peripheral blood. This receptor was identified in a human donor in a cohort sampled during active COVID-19. The J gene is TRBJ1-2, the V gene TRBV7-9; no clear D. CDR3 nucleotides: TGTGCCAGCAGCTTAGTCACCGGGATTAGGGATGGCTACACCTTC. Protein: CASSLVTGIRDGYTF.